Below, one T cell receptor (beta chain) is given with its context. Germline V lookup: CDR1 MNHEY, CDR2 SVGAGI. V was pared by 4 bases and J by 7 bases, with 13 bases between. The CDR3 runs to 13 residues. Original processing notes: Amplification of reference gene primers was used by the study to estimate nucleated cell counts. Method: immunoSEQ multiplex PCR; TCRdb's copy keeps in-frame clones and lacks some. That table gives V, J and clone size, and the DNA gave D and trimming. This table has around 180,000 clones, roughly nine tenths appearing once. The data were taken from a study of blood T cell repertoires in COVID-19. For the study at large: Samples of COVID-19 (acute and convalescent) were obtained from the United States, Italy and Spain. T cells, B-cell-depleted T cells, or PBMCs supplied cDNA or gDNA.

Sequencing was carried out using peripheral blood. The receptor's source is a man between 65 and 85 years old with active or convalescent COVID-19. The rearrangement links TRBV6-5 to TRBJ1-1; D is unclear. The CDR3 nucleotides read TGTGCCAGCAGTTCTGAGGGAAGGAGTGAAGCTTTCTTT. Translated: CASSSEGRSEAFF.